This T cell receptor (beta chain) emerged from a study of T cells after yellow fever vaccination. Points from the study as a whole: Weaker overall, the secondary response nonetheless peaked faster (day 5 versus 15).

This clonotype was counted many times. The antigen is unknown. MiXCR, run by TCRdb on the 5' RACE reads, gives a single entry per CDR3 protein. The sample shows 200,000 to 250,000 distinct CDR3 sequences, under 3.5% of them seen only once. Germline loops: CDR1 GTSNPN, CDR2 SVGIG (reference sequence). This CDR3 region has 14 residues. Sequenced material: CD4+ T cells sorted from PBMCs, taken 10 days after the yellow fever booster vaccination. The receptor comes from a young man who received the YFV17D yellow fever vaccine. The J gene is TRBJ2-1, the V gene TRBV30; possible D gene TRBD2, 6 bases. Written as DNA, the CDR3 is TGTGCTAGGAGGGTCCCGGGCTCGGGCGATGAGCAGTTCTTC. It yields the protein CARRVPGSGDEQFF.